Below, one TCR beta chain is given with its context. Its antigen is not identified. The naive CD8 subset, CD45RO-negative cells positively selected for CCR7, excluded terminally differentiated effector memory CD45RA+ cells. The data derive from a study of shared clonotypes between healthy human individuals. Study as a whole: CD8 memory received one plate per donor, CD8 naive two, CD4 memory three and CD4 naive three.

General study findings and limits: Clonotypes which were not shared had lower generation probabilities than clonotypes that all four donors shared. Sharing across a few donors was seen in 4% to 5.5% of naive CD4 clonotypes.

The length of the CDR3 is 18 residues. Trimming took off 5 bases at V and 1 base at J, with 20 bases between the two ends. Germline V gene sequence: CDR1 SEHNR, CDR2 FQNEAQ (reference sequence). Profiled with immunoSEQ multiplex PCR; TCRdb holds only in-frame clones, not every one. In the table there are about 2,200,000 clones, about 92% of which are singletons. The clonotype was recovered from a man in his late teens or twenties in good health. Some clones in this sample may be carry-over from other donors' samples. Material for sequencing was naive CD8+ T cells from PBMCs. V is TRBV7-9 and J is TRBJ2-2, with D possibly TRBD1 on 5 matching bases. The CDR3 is CASSAMGGAYGNTGELFF. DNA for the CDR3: TGTGCCAGCAGCGCCATGGGTGGGGCATATGGGAACACCGGGGAGCTGTTTTTT.